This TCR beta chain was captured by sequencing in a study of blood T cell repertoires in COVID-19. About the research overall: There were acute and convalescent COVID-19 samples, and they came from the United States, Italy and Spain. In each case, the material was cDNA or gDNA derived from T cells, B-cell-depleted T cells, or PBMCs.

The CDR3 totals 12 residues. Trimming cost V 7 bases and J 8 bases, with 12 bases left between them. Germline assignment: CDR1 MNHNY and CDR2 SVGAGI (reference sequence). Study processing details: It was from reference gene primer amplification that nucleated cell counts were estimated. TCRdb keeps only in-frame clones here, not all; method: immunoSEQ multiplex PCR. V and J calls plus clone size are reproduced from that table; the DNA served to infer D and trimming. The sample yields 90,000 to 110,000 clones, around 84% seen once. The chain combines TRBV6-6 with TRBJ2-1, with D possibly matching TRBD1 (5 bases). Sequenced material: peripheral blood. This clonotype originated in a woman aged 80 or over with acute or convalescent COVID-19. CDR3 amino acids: CASKSRADEQFF. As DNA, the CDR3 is TGTGCCAGCAAAAGCAGGGCGGATGAGCAGTTCTTC.